Presented here are 28 T cell receptor beta chains from one specimen sequenced in a study of blood T cell repertoires in COVID-19. The repertoire was sequenced with immunoSEQ multiplex PCR; TCRdb's copy has only in-frame clones and lacks some. The sample holds over 250,000 clones; about 87% are singletons and the top ten take roughly 6.1%. The sequenced material came from peripheral blood. These receptors all come from a woman aged 45-65 years with COVID-19, enrolled during active disease.

The CDR3 region is CASIQVSYNEQFF. In nucleotides, the CDR3 is TGTGCCAGCATACAAGTCTCCTACAATGAGCAGTTCTTC. V usage is TRBV2 and J usage is TRBJ2-1; D is unresolved. Trimming cost V 7 bases and J 0 bases, with 7 bases left between them. From germline, CDR1 is SNHLY and CDR2 FYNNEI. This CDR3 is built from 13 residues.

The CDR3 region is CSVAGGRSEAFF. As DNA, the CDR3 is TGCAGCGTTGCGGGGGGGCGTTCGGAAGCTTTCTTT. This chain links TRBV29-1 with TRBJ1-1; D is perhaps TRBD1 (6 bases). This CDR3 has 12 residues. Germline loops: CDR1 SQVTM, CDR2 ANQGSEA. Between the trimmed V and J ends, which lost 4 bases and 8 bases, there was a span of 14 bases.

In this sample, this clone turned up once. This chain links TRBV7-2 with TRBJ1-4; perhaps TRBD1 as D (5 bases). The length of the CDR3 is 13 residues. Germline V gene data show CDR1 as SGHTA and CDR2 as FQGNSA. Trimming took 5 bases from V and 3 from J, leaving 7 bases between them. This CDR3 reads CASSGDSNEKLFF. The CDR3 DNA reads as TGTGCCAGCAGCGGGGACTCTAATGAAAAACTGTTTTTT.

The J gene is TRBJ2-1, the V gene TRBV30; D is perhaps TRBD2 (7 bases). Germline-derived CDR1 and CDR2 are GTSNPN and SVGIG (reference sequence). The V gene lost 5 bases and the J gene lost 8 bases, with 19 bases spanning the gap. This CDR3 contains 14 residues. The CDR3 bases are TGTGCCTGGGGTAGGGGGGTCGGGGGGTATGAGCAGTTCTTC. Translated: CAWGRGVGGYEQFF. Supplemented by reference TRBV30 and TRBJ2-1, the full variable domain reads SQTIHQWPATLVQPVGSPLSLECTVEGTSNPNLYWYRQAAGRGLQLLFYSVGIGQISSEVPQNLSASRPQDRQFILSSKKLLLSDSGFYLCAWGRGVGGYEQFFGPGTRLTVL.

The table lists this clone with a count of one. This rearrangement joins TRBV11-3 to TRBJ1-1; 7 bases map to TRBD1. Losses at the gene ends were 4 bases for V and 5 bases for J; bases not matched to a gene: 16. In germline, CDR1 is SGHNT, CDR2 YENEEA. There are 17 residues in the CDR3. CDR3 nucleotides: TGTGCCAGCAGCTCCCCGACAGGGTCCATCCTTGGGACTGAAGCTTTCTTT. This encodes CASSSPTGSILGTEAFF.

The chain combines TRBV5-4 with TRBJ2-7, with D maybe TRBD1 (6 bases). Trimming removed 2 bases from V and 7 bases from J, with 16 bases in between. Germline loops: CDR1 SGHNT, CDR2 YYREEE (reference sequence). This CDR3 is built from 14 residues. CDR3 sequence (DNA): TGTGCCAGCAGCTTTCAGGGGAATTTGGGGGAGCAGTACTTC. Encoded protein: CASSFQGNLGEQYF.

V gene TRBV15 combines with J gene TRBJ2-1; 10 bases agree with TRBD2. This CDR3 has 18 amino acids. J lost 6 bases, V lost 2 bases, and 13 bases had no gene match. In germline, CDR1 is LNHNV, CDR2 YYDKDF (reference sequence). DNA of the CDR3: TGTGCCACCAGCAGACGCCCCGATAGCGGGAGGCCGTCCAATGAGCAGTTCTTC. It is translated as CATSRRPDSGRPSNEQFF. Together with reference TRBV15 and TRBJ2-1, the CDR3 gives the full variable domain: DAMVIQNPRYQVTQFGKPVTLSCSQTLNHNVMYWYQQKSSQAPKLLFHYYDKDFNNEADTPDNFQSRRPNTSFCFLDIRSPGLGDTAMYLCATSRRPDSGRPSNEQFFGPGTRLTVL.

This chain connects TRBV6-5 to TRBJ1-5, with D possibly TRBD1 on 5 matching bases. Germline V gene data show CDR1 as MNHEY and CDR2 as SVGAGI. This CDR3 contains 14 residues. The germline V and J ends were trimmed by 0 bases and 7 bases, with 10 bases remaining between them. In DNA, the CDR3 is TGTGCCAGCAGTTACTCCCAGGGTCCCCAGCCCCAGCATTTT. It encodes CASSYSQGPQPQHF.

This chain links TRBV11-3 with TRBJ1-1; D is possibly TRBD1 (5 bases). Germline CDR1 and CDR2: SGHNT and YENEEA. The germline V and J ends were trimmed by 2 bases and 5 bases, with 9 bases remaining between them. This CDR3 contains 13 residues. The CDR3 DNA follows: TGTGCCAGCAGCTTACAGGGTGAAACTGAAGCTTTCTTT. It specifies CASSLQGETEAFF.

This clone appeared once. V and J are TRBV4-2 and TRBJ2-1; the match to TRBD2 covers 7 bases. V was clipped by 0 bases and J by 7 bases; unmatched bases: 9. CDR3 size: 16 residues. CDR1 LGHNA and CDR2 YNFKEQ come from the germline V gene. The CDR3 DNA reads as TGTGCCAGCAGCCAAGACCCGGGACTACCTACGAATGAGCAGTTCTTC. Protein product: CASSQDPGLPTNEQFF.

This chain connects TRBV11-2 to TRBJ2-1, with TRBD2 matching over 12 bases. CDR3 length: 17 residues. V shed 1 base and J 4 bases; nucleotides not matched to a gene: 5. The germline gives CDR1 SGHAT, CDR2 FQNNGV. The CDR3 DNA reads TGTGCCAGCAGCTTAGTGTTTACTAGCGGGAGGTACAATGAGCAGTTCTTC. Encoded protein: CASSLVFTSGRYNEQFF.

V usage is TRBV6-5 and J usage is TRBJ2-3, with TRBD2 as a possible D gene (5 bases). Trimming left V 6 bases short and J 0 bases short, with 10 bases between. Germline lookup yields CDR1 MNHEY and CDR2 SVGAGI. The CDR3 spans 14 residues. The CDR3 region has the DNA TGTGCCAGCAGAGCGGACTTTAGCACAGATACGCAGTATTTT. This translates into CASRADFSTDTQYF.

J is TRBJ2-1 and V is TRBV6-5; D uncertain. V lost 8 bases to trimming and J lost 0 bases, with 14 bases between them. Looked up from germline, CDR1 is MNHEY and CDR2 is SVGAGI. This CDR3 is built from 15 residues. Written as DNA, the CDR3 is TGTGCCAGCCAGGCGAGAATTAACTCCTACAATGAGCAGTTCTTC. Its protein is CASQARINSYNEQFF.

This chain joins TRBV5-1 and TRBJ2-7; TRBD2 is a possible D gene (5 bases). V lost 2 bases, J lost 3 bases, and 6 bases lay in between. CDR3 length equals 12 residues. The germline gives CDR1 SGHRS, CDR2 YFSETQ. CDR3 in amino acids: CASSFRGYEQYF. CDR3 DNA sequence: TGCGCCAGCAGCTTCCGGGGCTACGAGCAGTACTTC.

The gene calls are TRBV6-1 and TRBJ1-6; TRBD1 is a possible D gene (5 bases). V shed 2 bases and J shed 4 bases, with 15 bases lying between them. CDR1 is MNHNS and CDR2 is SASEGT in the germline V gene. This CDR3 contains 17 residues. The CDR3 protein is CASSEMPRQMYNSPLHF. CDR3 coding DNA: TGTGCCAGCAGTGAAATGCCGAGACAGATGTATAATTCACCCCTCCACTTT.

The chain links TRBV18 to TRBJ2-7; TRBD1 matches at 7 bases. The CDR3 totals 15 residues. Germline CDR1 KGHSH, CDR2 LQKENI. V was pared by 2 bases and J by 6 bases, with 10 bases of the junction left unmatched. The CDR3 DNA follows: TGTGCCAGCTCACCAAGGGGGCAGGTCAGTGGCGAGCAGTACTTC. This codes for CASSPRGQVSGEQYF.

The CDR3: CATLKQGNGMNTEAFF. The CDR3 region has the DNA TGTGCCACTCTCAAACAGGGGAATGGGATGAACACTGAAGCTTTCTTT. V gene TRBV27 combines with J gene TRBJ1-1, with 7 bases lining up with TRBD1. The length of the CDR3 is 16 residues. J lost 0 bases, V lost 10 bases, and 14 bases had no gene match. Germline V gives CDR1 MNHEY, CDR2 SMNVEV (reference sequence).

The V call is TRBV5-1, the J call TRBJ2-1, with 12 bases that match TRBD2. The trim removed 3 bases at V and 6 bases at J, leaving 7 bases unmatched. Germline CDR1 SGHRS, CDR2 YFSETQ. The CDR3 extends over 16 amino acids. CDR3 in DNA: TGCGCCAGCAGCTCCGGACTAGCGGGGAGGGGCAATGAGCAGTTCTTC. It is translated as CASSSGLAGRGNEQFF. Variable domain in full (rest from reference TRBV5-1 and TRBJ2-1): KAGVTQTPRYLIKTRGQQVTLSCSPISGHRSVSWYQQTPGQGLQFLFEYFSETQRNKGNFPGRFSGRQFSNSRSEMNVSTLELGDSALYLCASSSGLAGRGNEQFFGPGTRLTVL.

The rearrangement joins TRBV29-1 to TRBJ1-1, with D hard to call. V was trimmed by 6 bases and J by 7 bases, leaving 9 bases between them. The germline CDR1 and CDR2 sequences are SQVTM and ANQGSEA. The CDR3 spans 10 residues. The CDR3 is CSVEGGEAFF. The CDR3 DNA is TGCAGCGTAGAGGGCGGTGAAGCTTTCTTT.

This clone was seen once. V and J are TRBV19 and TRBJ1-4; no reliable D call. The V end lost 1 base, the J end lost 4 bases, and 10 bases lay between the germline ends. This CDR3 has 15 amino acids. The germline V gene encodes CDR1 LNHDA and CDR2 SQIVND (reference sequence). The CDR3 nucleotides are TGTGCCAGTAGTATAGCAACGGGATTTAATGAAAAACTGTTTTTT. Translated, it gives CASSIATGFNEKLFF. Based on the CDR3 plus reference TRBV19 and TRBJ1-4, the full variable domain is DGGITQSPKYLFRKEGQNVTLSCEQNLNHDAMYWYRQDPGQGLRLIYYSQIVNDFQKGDIAEGYSVSREKKESFPLTVTSAQKNPTAFYLCASSIATGFNEKLFFGSGTQLSVL.

The chain employs TRBV14 and TRBJ2-1, with TRBD1 identical over 7 bases. Germline CDR1 SGHDN, CDR2 FVKESK. CDR3 length: 17 amino acids. V shed 2 bases, J shed 4 bases, and the junction held 11 bases outside the gene matches. CDR3 sequence reads: CASSQTRTGTEYNEQFF. The CDR3 bases are TGTGCCAGCAGCCAAACAAGGACCGGGACAGAATACAATGAGCAGTTCTTC.

The chain joins TRBV19 to TRBJ2-7, with D maybe TRBD1 (5 bases). The CDR3 contains 13 residues. The germline V and J ends were trimmed by 6 bases and 0 bases, with 9 bases remaining between them. Germline loops: CDR1 LNHDA, CDR2 SQIVND (reference sequence). The CDR3 protein is CASRQENSYEQYF. The CDR3 DNA is TGTGCCAGTAGACAGGAGAACTCCTACGAGCAGTACTTC.

V is TRBV6-6 and J is TRBJ2-1; D perhaps matches TRBD2 (5 bases). This CDR3 has 15 amino acids. Trimming left V 6 bases short and J 0 bases short, with 12 bases between. Germline V gives CDR1 MNHNY, CDR2 SVGAGI (reference sequence). The CDR3, as DNA: TGTGCCAGCAGACCGAGCGGAGGCTCCTACAATGAGCAGTTCTTC. Its protein product is CASRPSGGSYNEQFF.

The V gene is TRBV10-3, the J gene TRBJ2-1; 7 bases map to TRBD2. There are 12 residues in the CDR3. The trim removed 11 bases at V and 4 bases at J, leaving 5 bases unmatched. Germline V CDR1 and CDR2: ENHRY, SYGVKD. In DNA form, the CDR3 reads TGTGCCGAGACTAGCCGTTACAATGAGCAGTTCTTC. It codes for CAETSRYNEQFF.

Remarks on this clone: In the same sample, other DNA sequences code for this CDR3. V usage is TRBV24-1 and J usage is TRBJ2-7; TRBD2 matches at 14 bases. The length of the CDR3 is 19 residues. J lost 10 bases, V lost 6 bases, and 22 bases had no gene match. Per the germline V gene, CDR1 is KGHDR and CDR2 is SFDVKD. The CDR3 reads CATSYSPHLRTSGGREQYF. The DNA for the CDR3 is TGTGCCACCAGTTATTCCCCACACCTCAGGACTAGCGGGGGGAGAGAACAGTACTTC.

V usage is TRBV20-1 and J usage is TRBJ2-7; maybe TRBD2 (6 bases). Germline lookup yields CDR1 DFQATT and CDR2 SNEGSKA (reference sequence). This CDR3 contains 15 residues. The V end was cut by 3 bases, the J end by 3 bases, with 18 bases between. The DNA for the CDR3 is TGCAGTGCTAGTGTCGGGAGTCGGCTTAGCTACGAGCAGTACTTC. This encodes CSASVGSRLSYEQYF.

The chain carries TRBV24-1 and TRBJ1-5, with TRBD1 matching over 10 bases. Germline loops: CDR1 KGHDR, CDR2 SFDVKD. V lost 7 bases and J lost 6; bases outside the gene matches: 5. The CDR3 consists of 14 residues. As DNA, the CDR3 is TGTGCCACCAGAGGGACAGGGGTCACTCAGCCCCAGCATTTT. Its protein is CATRGTGVTQPQHF.

The chain combines TRBV5-1 with TRBJ2-5; 7 positions match TRBD1. Per the germline V gene, CDR1 is SGHRS and CDR2 is YFSETQ. V lost 0 bases, J lost 9 bases, and 8 bases stayed unmatched. This CDR3 spans 14 amino acids. The CDR3 spells CASSLETGKRAQYF. CDR3 DNA sequence: TGCGCCAGCAGCTTGGAGACAGGGAAAAGGGCCCAGTACTTC.